This record covers a single T cell receptor (beta chain). This sample also contains other DNA sequences that code for the same CDR3. Naive CD45RA+ and memory CD45RA-negative subsets were split from CD4+ cells. The CDR3 totals 12 residues. V shed 2 bases and J shed 4 bases, with 6 bases lying between them. Germline V CDR1 and CDR2: LNHNV, YYDKDF (reference sequence). Some clones are missing from TCRdb's copy, which holds only in-frame ones; the method was immunoSEQ multiplex PCR. Counted here are 1.6 million or so clones, 97% to 99% occurring once; the ten biggest clones make up 0.3% to 0.45%. This specimen comes from a study of shared clonotypes between healthy human individuals.

Sequencing was done on a sample of naive CD4+ T cells sorted from blood. Specified subset: CD45RA+ positively selected. The receptor comes from a young man in good health. The genes are TRBV15 and TRBJ2-7; D not resolved. DNA for the CDR3: TGTGCCACCAGCAGACCCGGATACGAGCAGTACTTC. As protein: CATSRPGYEQYF.